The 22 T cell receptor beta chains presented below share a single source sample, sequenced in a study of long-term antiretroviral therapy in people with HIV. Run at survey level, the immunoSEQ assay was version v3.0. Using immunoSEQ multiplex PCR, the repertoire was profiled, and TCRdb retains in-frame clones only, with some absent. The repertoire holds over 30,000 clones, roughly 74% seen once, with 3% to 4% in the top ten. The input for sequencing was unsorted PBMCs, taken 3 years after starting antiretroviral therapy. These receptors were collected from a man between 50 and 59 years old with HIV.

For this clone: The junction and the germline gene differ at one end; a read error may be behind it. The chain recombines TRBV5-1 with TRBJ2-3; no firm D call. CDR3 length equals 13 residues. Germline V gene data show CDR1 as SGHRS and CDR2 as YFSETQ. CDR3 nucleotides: TGCGCCAGCAGGTTGGTCGTGACAGATACGCAGTATTTT. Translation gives CASRLVVTDTQYF.

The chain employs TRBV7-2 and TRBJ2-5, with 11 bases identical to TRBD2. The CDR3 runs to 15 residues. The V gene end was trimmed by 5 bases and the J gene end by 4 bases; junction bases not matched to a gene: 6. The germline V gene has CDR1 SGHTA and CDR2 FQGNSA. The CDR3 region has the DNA TGTGCCAGCAGCATTAGCGGGAGGGCCCTAGAGACCCAGTACTTC. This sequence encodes CASSISGRALETQYF.

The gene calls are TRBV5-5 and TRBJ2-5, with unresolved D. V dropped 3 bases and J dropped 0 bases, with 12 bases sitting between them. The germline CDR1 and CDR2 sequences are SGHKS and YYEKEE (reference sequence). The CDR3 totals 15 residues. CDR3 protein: CASSWAPEYQETQYF. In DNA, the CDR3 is TGTGCCAGCAGCTGGGCTCCTGAGTACCAAGAGACCCAGTACTTC.

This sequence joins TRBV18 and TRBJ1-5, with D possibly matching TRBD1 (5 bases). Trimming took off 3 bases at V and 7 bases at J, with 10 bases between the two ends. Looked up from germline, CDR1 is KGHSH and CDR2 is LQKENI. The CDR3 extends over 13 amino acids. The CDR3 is CASSPNDRQPQHF. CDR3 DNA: TGTGCCAGCTCACCCAATGACAGACAGCCCCAGCATTTT. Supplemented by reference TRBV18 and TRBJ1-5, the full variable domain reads NAGVMQNPRHLVRRRGQEARLRCSPMKGHSHVYWYRQLPEEGLKFMVYLQKENIIDESGMPKERFSAEFPKEGPSILRIQQVVRGDSAAYFCASSPNDRQPQHFGDGTRLSIL.

The CDR3 DNA sequence: TGCGCCAGCAGCCAAGATCCCGGGGCAGCGGGAGAAAAACTGTTTTTT. This gives the protein CASSQDPGAAGEKLFF. The chain has TRBV4-1 and TRBJ1-4; TRBD1 might be the D (5 bases). The CDR3 contains 16 residues. From germline, CDR1 is MGHRA and CDR2 YSYEKL. Trimming pared 0 bases from V and 8 bases from J, leaving 16 bases between.

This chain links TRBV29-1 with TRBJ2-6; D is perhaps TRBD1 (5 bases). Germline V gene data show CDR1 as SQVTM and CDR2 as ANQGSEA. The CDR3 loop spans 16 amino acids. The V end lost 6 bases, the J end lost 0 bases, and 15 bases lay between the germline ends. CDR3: CSVETDVGSGANVLTF. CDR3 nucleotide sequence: TGCAGCGTCGAGACAGACGTGGGCTCTGGGGCCAACGTCCTGACTTTC.

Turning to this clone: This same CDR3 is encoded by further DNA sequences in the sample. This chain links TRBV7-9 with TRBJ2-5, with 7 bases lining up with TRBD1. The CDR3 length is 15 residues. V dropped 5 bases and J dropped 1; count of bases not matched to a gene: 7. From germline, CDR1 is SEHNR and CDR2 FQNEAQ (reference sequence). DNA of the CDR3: TGTGCCAGCAGCCATCGACAGGGTTCCCAAGAGACCCAGTACTTC. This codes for CASSHRQGSQETQYF.

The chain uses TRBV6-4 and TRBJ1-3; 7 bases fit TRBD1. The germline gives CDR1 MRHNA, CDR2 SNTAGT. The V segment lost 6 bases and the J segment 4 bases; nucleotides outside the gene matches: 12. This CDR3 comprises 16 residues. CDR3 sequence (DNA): TGTGCCAGCAGAACATACAGGGGACTGGGGGGAAACACCATATATTTT. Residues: CASRTYRGLGGNTIYF.

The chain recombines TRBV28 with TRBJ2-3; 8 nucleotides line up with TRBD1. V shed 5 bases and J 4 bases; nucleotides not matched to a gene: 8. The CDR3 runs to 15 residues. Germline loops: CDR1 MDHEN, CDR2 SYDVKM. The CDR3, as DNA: TGTGCCAGCAGTACCTCAGGGGGCAAGCCAGATACGCAGTATTTT. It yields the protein CASSTSGGKPDTQYF.

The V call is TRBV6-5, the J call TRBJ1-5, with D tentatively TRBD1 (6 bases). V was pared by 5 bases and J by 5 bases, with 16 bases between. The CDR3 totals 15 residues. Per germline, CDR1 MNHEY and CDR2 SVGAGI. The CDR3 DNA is TGTGCCAGCAGTCTTACCTGGGGACACCATCAGCCCCAGCATTTT. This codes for CASSLTWGHHQPQHF.

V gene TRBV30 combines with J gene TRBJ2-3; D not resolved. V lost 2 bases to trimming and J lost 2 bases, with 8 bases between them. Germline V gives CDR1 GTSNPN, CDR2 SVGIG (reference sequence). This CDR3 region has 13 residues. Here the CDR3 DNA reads TGTGCCTGGAGTAGAGGATCCACAGATACGCAGTATTTT. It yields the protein CAWSRGSTDTQYF. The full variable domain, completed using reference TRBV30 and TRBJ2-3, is SQTIHQWPATLVQPVGSPLSLECTVEGTSNPNLYWYRQAAGRGLQLLFYSVGIGQISSEVPQNLSASRPQDRQFILSSKKLLLSDSGFYLCAWSRGSTDTQYFGPGTRLTVL.

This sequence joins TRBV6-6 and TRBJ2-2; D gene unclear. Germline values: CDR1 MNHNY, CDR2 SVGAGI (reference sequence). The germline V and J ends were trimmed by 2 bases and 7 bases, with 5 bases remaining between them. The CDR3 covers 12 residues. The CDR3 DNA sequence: TGTGCCAGCAGTTACAGAGGCGGGGAGCTGTTTTTT. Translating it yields CASSYRGGELFF.

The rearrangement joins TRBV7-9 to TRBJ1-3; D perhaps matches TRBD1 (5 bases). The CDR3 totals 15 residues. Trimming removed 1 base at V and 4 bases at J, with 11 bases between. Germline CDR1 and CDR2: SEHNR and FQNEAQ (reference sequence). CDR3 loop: CASSLGFRVGNTIYF. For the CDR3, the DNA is TGTGCCAGCAGCTTAGGGTTCAGGGTCGGAAACACCATATATTTT.

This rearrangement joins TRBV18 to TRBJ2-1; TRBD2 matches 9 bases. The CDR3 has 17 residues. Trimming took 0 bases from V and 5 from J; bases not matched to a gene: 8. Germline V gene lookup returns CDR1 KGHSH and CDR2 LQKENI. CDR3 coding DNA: TGTGCCAGCTCACCACCGGGTAGCCCTAGCGGGGACAATGAGCAGTTCTTC. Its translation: CASSPPGSPSGDNEQFF.

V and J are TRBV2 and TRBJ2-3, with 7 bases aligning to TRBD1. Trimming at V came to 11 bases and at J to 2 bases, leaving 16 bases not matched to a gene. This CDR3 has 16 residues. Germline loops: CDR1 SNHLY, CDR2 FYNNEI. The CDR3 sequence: CAARGRSALSTDTQYF. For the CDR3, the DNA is TGTGCCGCGAGGGGGCGGTCTGCCTTATCCACAGATACGCAGTATTTT.

Written as DNA, the CDR3 is TGTGCCAGCAGCCTACCGGGAACAGGGCCGGTTCAGCCCCAGCATTTT. It codes for CASSLPGTGPVQPQHF. The genes are TRBV28 and TRBJ1-5; D is perhaps TRBD1 (6 bases). This CDR3 has 16 amino acids. Germline assignment: CDR1 MDHEN and CDR2 SYDVKM. Deletions cut 6 bases from V and 6 bases from J, with 21 bases between.

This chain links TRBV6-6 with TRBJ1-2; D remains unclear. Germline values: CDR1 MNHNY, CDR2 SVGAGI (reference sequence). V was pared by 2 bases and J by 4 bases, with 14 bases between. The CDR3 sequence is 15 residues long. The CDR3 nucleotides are TGTGCCAGCAGTTACGCCGCGGAGGCCATCTATGGCTACACCTTC. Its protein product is CASSYAAEAIYGYTF.

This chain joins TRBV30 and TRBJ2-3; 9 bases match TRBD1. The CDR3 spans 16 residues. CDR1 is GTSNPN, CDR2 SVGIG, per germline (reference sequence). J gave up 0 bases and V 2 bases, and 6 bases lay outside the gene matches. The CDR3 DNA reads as TGTGCCTGGAGTCCGACCGGGACAGGGAGCACAGATACGCAGTATTTT. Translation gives CAWSPTGTGSTDTQYF. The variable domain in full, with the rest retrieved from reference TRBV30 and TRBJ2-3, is SQTIHQWPATLVQPVGSPLSLECTVEGTSNPNLYWYRQAAGRGLQLLFYSVGIGQISSEVPQNLSASRPQDRQFILSSKKLLLSDSGFYLCAWSPTGTGSTDTQYFGPGTRLTVL.

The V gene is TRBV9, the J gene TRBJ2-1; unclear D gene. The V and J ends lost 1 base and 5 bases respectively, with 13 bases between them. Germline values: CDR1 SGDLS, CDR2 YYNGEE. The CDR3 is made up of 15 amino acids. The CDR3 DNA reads TGTGCCAGCAGCGTAAGAATGTCGTGGAACAATGAGCAGTTCTTC. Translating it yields CASSVRMSWNNEQFF.

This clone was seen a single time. The CDR3 region is CASSAEGRAWTEAFF. CDR3 DNA sequence: TGCGCCAGCAGCGCCGAAGGGCGGGCGTGGACTGAAGCTTTCTTT. This rearrangement joins TRBV5-1 to TRBJ1-1; D not resolved. Trimming stripped 4 bases from V and 5 bases from J, with 18 bases between. The CDR3 consists of 15 residues. Germline V gene data show CDR1 as SGHRS and CDR2 as YFSETQ.

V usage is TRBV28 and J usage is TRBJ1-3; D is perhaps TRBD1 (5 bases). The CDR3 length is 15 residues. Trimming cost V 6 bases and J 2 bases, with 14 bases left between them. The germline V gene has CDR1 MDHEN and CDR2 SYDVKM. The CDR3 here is CASRRQGIAGNTIYF. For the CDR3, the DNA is TGTGCCAGCAGACGCCAGGGAATCGCTGGAAACACCATATATTTT.

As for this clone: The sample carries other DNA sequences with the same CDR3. This CDR3 reads CASSPGQSYEQYF. The CDR3 DNA follows: TGTGCCAGCAGCCCGGGACAGAGCTACGAGCAGTACTTC. This chain connects TRBV28 to TRBJ2-7; 7 bases align to TRBD1. With V trimmed by 6 bases and J by 3 bases, 5 bases remained unmatched. CDR3 length: 13 residues. Germline V gene data show CDR1 as MDHEN and CDR2 as SYDVKM.